This TCR beta chain is drawn from a study of control samples from healthy donors and cancer patients. The method was immunoSEQ multiplex PCR; TCRdb's version includes in-frame clones alone and lacks a portion of them. This sample has fewer than 200,000 clones, with approximately 92% found just once. Germline V lookup: CDR1 SGDLS, CDR2 YYNGEE. Deletions cut 0 bases from V and 3 bases from J, with 10 bases between. The CDR3 is 15 residues long. This TCR was sampled from a young man in good health. V usage is TRBV9 and J usage is TRBJ2-1; possible D gene TRBD2, 5 bases. Sequenced material: blood. CDR3 region: CASSVDSGLYNEQFF. The CDR3 DNA sequence: TGTGCCAGCAGCGTAGACAGCGGACTCTACAATGAGCAGTTCTTC.